These 12 T cell receptor beta chains were all obtained from the same sample, sequenced in a study of tumor-infiltrating lymphocytes in primary liver carcinoma. Investigators took RNA and DNA out together from about 20-30 mg of unsorted bulk tissue. The template, roughly 510 ng total RNA, yielded TCR beta cDNA made with a constant-region primer. TCR beta libraries came from three nested multiplex PCR rounds using slightly modified ARM-PCR. In the first two PCR rounds, TRBV1-TRBV30 forward primers were paired with a C-beta reverse primer, and each round lasted nine to ten cycles. TCRdb called the multiplex PCR reads again in MiXCR, with one record for every CDR3 protein. The table has over 25,000 distinct CDR3 sequences, roughly 80% seen once; the top ten hold around 45%. Sequenced material: liver tumor tissue from sampling region 3. Subset noted: tumor region T3, left-lateral pole. All receptors come from a man in his forties with primary liver carcinoma and hepatitis B virus infection.

This clonotype was picked up a small number of times. One end of the junction is discordant with germline, which a read error may explain. The chain uses TRBV6-6 and TRBJ2-2; possible D gene TRBD2, 5 bases. The CDR3 loop spans 12 amino acids. CDR1 and CDR2 (germline): MNHNY, SVGAGI (reference sequence). CDR3 sequence reads: CASNNNTGELFF. In DNA, the CDR3 is TGTGCCAGCAATAATAACACCGGGGAACTGTTTTTT.

This chain links TRBV11-2 with TRBJ2-7; D is unclear. Germline CDR1 and CDR2: SGHAT and FQNNGV. This CDR3 contains 15 residues. Trimming took off 5 bases at V and 7 bases at J, with 21 bases between the two ends. The CDR3 DNA reads as TGTGCCAGCAGCCGACCTAATCCACATGGCAGTGAGCAGTACTTC. This translates into CASSRPNPHGSEQYF. Looking up the rest from reference TRBV11-2 and TRBJ2-7 gives the full variable domain: EAGVAQSPRYKIIEKRQSVAFWCNPISGHATLYWYQQILGQGPKLLIQFQNNGVVDDSQLPKDRFSAERLKGVDSTLKIQPAKLEDSAVYLCASSRPNPHGSEQYFGPGTRLTVT.

About this clonotype itself: Sequence at one end of the junction differs from germline and may be a read error. The rearrangement links TRBV12-3 or TRBV12-4 to TRBJ2-4, with D possibly matching TRBD1 (5 bases). The CDR3 has 18 residues. CDR3 in amino acids: CASILWGGADIAINIRYF. As DNA, the CDR3 is TGTGCCAGCATTTTATGGGGTGGGGCGGACATAGCCATAAACATTCGGTATTTC.

For this clonotype: This may stem from a read error, because a much larger clone lies one nucleotide away. This CDR3 is CASSIDGVGTQYF. The CDR3 coding sequence is TGTGCCAGTAGCATAGATGGGGTGGGGACCCAGTACTTC. The chain has TRBV11-2 and TRBJ2-5; no clear D gene. Trimming shortened V by 9 bases and J by 7 bases, and 18 bases separated the two germline ends. The length of the CDR3 is 13 residues. The V gene's germline CDR1 is SGHAT and CDR2 FQNNGV.

The rearrangement joins TRBV12-3 or TRBV12-4 to TRBJ2-7, with 8 bases identical to TRBD1. V lost 6 bases to trimming and J lost 7 bases; unmatched junction nucleotides: 14. CDR3 length: 15 residues. The DNA for the CDR3 is TGTGCCAGCAGACCTCAGGGGGCACGAGACAGTGAGCAGTACTTC. This sequence encodes CASRPQGARDSEQYF.

As to this clonotype: The junction and the germline gene differ at one end; a read error may be behind it. Here the CDR3 reads CVSGLVTGASDTQYF. DNA for the CDR3: TGTGTCAGCGGCTTAGTAACGGGAGCTTCAGATACGCAGTATTTT. V gene TRBV11-1 combines with J gene TRBJ2-3, with D maybe TRBD2 (6 bases). Germline CDR1 is SGHAT and CDR2 is FQDESV (reference sequence). This CDR3 region has 15 residues.

The chain carries TRBV6-1 and TRBJ2-5; tentatively, D is TRBD2 (5 bases). The CDR3 sequence is 15 residues long. Germline CDR1 reads MNHNS; CDR2 reads SASEGT. V lost 6 bases, J lost 9 bases, and 23 bases lay in between. In DNA form, the CDR3 reads TGTGCCAGCAGCACCTACGGGATAGGGAGAAGGGCCCAGTACTTC. Translating gives CASSTYGIGRRAQYF.

By frequency in the sample, this clonotype is medium-sized. The chain is built from TRBV29-1 and TRBJ2-7; the D gene is possibly TRBD1 (7 bases). In germline, CDR1 is SQVTM, CDR2 ANQGSEA. This CDR3 has 13 residues. Trimming cost V 7 bases and J 0 bases, with 13 bases left between them. CDR3 coding DNA: TGCAGCGCTACAGGGGAGGCCTCCTACGAGCAGTACTTC. Translated: CSATGEASYEQYF.

The chain couples TRBV6-1 to TRBJ1-5; 7 bases map to TRBD1. Germline lookup yields CDR1 MNHNS and CDR2 SASEGT. Germline trimming cut 9 bases from V and 3 bases from J; bases unmatched to any gene: 8. The CDR3 sequence is 14 residues long. Here the CDR3 DNA reads TGTGCCAGTGTCACAGGGGCCTTCAATCAGCCCCAGCATTTT. Protein product: CASVTGAFNQPQHF.

This clonotype was seen a handful of times. The chain has TRBV28 and TRBJ2-7; D not certain. Germline V gene lookup returns CDR1 MDHEN and CDR2 SYDVKM. CDR3 length: 14 residues. The CDR3 nucleotides read TGTGTCAGTAATCCCCACCAAGCATCCTACGAGCAGTACTTC. Translated, it gives CVSNPHQASYEQYF.

Details on this clonotype: A read error may produce the germline difference seen at one junction end. The J gene is TRBJ2-2, the V gene TRBV11-1, with 12 nucleotides matching TRBD2. This CDR3 is 15 amino acids long. Per germline, CDR1 SGHAT and CDR2 FQDESV (reference sequence). In DNA form, the CDR3 reads TGTGTCAGCAGCATACTAGCGGGAGGCCCCCCCGAGCAGTGTTTT. Its protein product is CVSSILAGGPPEQCF.

Concerning this clonotype: The conserved phenylalanine or tryptophan normally closing the CDR3 is absent here, so this likely arose from a read error. This chain links TRBV9 with TRBJ2-3; weak D call: TRBD2 (6 bases). Germline lookup yields CDR1 SGDLS and CDR2 YYNGEE. The CDR3 loop spans 16 amino acids. The CDR3 coding sequence is TGTGCCAGCAGCCATTCTCGAAAAGGCGGGGAAGATATGCAGTATTTG. Its protein product is CASSHSRKGGEDMQYL.